This T cell receptor beta chain was sequenced during a study of blood T cell repertoires in COVID-19. Authors' processing steps: For nucleated cells, counts were estimated from reference gene primer amplification. Sequencing used immunoSEQ multiplex PCR; TCRdb keeps in-frame clones, though not all of them. The V and J calls and clone size were taken over from that table, and D and trimming were inferred from the DNA. The table shows under 250,000 clones, with around nine tenths occurring only once. Germline lookup yields CDR1 SGHDT and CDR2 YYEEEE. V shed 2 bases and J 13 bases; nucleotides not matched to a gene: 11. The CDR3 covers 13 residues.

This clonotype originated in an older woman who had recovered from COVID-19. The source material was peripheral blood. This chain links TRBV5-6 with TRBJ1-1; 7 bases are a match to TRBD1. Written as DNA, the CDR3 is TGTGCCAGCAGCTTTGGACAGGCTCTCGGGGTTTTCTTT. Protein sequence: CASSFGQALGVFF.